This T cell receptor (beta chain) appears in the sequencing data of a study of T cells in localized non-small cell lung cancer. Libraries were prepared by immunoSEQ multiplex PCR; TCRdb keeps only in-frame clonotypes and omits some of them. The repertoire holds around 1,600 clones, with 35% to 40% as singletons. Germline V gives CDR1 WNHNN, CDR2 SYGVQD (reference sequence). V was cut by 9 bases and J by 4 bases, with 15 bases left in between. This CDR3 contains 13 residues. The chain recombines TRBV10-1 with TRBJ2-5; D may be TRBD2 (6 bases). This TCR came from a female donor aged 60 or older with stage I lung adenocarcinoma. This specimen was lung tumor tissue, taken before any cancer treatment. The CDR3, as DNA: TGCGCCAGTACCCGGGACTTTGGAGAGACCCAGTACTTC. Protein sequence: CASTRDFGETQYF.